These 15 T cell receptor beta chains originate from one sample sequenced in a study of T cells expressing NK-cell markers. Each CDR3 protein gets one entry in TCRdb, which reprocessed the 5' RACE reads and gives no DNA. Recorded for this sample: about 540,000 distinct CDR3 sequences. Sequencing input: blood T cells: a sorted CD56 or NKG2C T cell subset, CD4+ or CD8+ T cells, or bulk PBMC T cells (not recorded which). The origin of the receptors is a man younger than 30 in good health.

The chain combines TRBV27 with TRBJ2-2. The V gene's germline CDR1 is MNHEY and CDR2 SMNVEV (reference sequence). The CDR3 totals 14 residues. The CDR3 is CASSWLRLGGELFF.

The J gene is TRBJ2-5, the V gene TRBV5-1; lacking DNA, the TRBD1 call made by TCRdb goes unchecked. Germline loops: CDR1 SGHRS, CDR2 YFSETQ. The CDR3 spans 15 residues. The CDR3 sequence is CASSLAGAAGETQYF.

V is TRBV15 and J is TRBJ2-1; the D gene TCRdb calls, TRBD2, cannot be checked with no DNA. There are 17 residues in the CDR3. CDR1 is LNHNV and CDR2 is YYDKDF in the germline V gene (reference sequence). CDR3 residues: CATSRAGSGRAVSEQFF.

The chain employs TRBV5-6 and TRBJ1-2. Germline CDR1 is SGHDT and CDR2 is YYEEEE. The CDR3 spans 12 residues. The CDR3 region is CASSLFGNGYTF.

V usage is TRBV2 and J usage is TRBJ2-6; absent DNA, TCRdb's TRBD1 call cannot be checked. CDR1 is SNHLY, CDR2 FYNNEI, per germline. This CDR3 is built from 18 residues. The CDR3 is CASSEGTGGLSGANVLTF.

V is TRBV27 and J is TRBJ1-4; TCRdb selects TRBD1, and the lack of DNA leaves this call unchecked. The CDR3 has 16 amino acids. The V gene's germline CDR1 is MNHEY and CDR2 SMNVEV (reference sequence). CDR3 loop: CASSHRTGVTHEKLFF. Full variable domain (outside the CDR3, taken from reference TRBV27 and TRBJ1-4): EAQVTQNPRYLITVTGKKLTVTCSQNMNHEYMSWYRQDPGLGLRQIYYSMNVEVTDKGDVPEGYKVSRKEKRNFPLILESPSPNQTSLYFCASSHRTGVTHEKLFFGSGTQLSVL.

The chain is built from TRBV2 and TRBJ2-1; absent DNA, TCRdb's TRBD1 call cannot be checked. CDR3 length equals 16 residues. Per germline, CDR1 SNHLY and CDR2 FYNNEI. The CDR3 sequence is CASTGQGRSSYNEQFF.

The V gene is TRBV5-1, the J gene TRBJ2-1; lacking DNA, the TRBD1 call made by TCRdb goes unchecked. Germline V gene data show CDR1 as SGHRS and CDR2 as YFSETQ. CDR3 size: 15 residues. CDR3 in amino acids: CASSLEGGRYNEQFF.

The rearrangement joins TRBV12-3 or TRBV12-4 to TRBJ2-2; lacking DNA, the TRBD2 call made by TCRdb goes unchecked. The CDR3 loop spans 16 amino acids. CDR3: CASSRAGGPKGGELFF.

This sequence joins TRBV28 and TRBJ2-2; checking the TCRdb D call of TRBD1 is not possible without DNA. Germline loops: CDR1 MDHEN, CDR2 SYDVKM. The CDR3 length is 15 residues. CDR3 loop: CASTPRQVNTGELFF. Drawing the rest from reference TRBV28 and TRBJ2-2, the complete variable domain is DVKVTQSSRYLVKRTGEKVFLECVQDMDHENMFWYRQDPGLGLRLIYFSYDVKMKEKGDIPEGYSVSREKKERFSLILESASTNQTSMYLCASTPRQVNTGELFFGEGSRLTVL.

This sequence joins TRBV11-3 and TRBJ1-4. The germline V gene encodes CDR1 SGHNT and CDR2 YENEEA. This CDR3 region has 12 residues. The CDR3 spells CASKGEDEKLFF.

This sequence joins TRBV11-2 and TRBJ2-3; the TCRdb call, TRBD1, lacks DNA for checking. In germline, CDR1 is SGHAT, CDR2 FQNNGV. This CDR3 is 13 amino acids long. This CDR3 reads CASSLAGMDTQYF.

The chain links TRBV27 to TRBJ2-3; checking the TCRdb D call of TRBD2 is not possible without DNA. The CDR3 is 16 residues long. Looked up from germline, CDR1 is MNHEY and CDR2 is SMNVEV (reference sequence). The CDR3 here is CASSLLGGDVTDTQYF.

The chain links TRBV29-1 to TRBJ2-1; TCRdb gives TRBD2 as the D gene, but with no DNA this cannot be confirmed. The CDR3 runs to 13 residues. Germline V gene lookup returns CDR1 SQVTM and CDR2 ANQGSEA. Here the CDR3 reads CSVSGRARNEQFF.

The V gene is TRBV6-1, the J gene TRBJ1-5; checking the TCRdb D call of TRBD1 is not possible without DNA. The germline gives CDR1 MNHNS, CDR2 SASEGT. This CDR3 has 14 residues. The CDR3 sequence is CASSERGLELAQHF.